This T cell receptor (beta chain) originates from a study of OX40 agonist ivuxolimab in advanced cancers. Study-wide results and caveats: Expanded clones were, on average, more numerous in CD8+ T cells than in CD4+.

Profiling relied on immunoSEQ multiplex PCR, and the TCRdb table lists in-frame clones only, not all of them. The sample has tens of thousands of clones; about four fifths are singletons. A remark on this clone: What it binds is not known.

The CDR3 has 12 amino acids. Germline CDR1 is MDHEN and CDR2 is SYDVKM. The ends were cut back, 7 bases at V and 4 bases at J, with 8 bases in the middle. The chain employs TRBV28 and TRBJ1-5; D unresolved. The sample in question was CD4+ or CD8+ T cells sorted from blood, obtained in a trial of the OX40 agonist ivuxolimab. The receptor was derived from an adult with an advanced solid tumor such as melanoma, head and neck, liver or kidney cancer. CDR3 protein: CASKALNQPQHF. CDR3 coding DNA: TGTGCCAGCAAAGCCCTGAATCAGCCCCAGCATTTT.